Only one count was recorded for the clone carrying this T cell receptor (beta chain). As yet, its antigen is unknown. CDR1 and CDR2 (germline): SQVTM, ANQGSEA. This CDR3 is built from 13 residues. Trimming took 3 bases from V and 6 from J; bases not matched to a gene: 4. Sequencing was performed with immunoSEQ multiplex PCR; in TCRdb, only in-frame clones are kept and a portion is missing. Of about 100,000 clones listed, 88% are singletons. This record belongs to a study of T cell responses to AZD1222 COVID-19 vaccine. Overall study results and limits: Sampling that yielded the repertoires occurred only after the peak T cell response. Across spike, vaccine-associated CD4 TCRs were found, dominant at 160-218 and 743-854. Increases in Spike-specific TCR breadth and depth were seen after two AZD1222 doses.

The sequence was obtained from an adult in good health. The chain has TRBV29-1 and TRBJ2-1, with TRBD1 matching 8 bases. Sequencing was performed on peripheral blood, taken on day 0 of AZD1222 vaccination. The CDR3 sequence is CSVDETGVNEQFF. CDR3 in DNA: TGCAGCGTTGATGAGACAGGGGTCAATGAGCAGTTCTTC.